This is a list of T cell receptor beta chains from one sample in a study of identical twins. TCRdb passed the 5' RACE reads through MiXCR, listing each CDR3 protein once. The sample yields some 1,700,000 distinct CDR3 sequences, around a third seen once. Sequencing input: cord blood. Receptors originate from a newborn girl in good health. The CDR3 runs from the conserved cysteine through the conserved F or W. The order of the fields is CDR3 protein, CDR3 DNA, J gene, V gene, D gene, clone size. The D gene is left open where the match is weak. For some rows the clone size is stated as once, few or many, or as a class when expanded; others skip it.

CDR3: CSVGKALASPYNEQYF
DNA: TGCAGCGTTGGAAAGGCACTAGCGTCCCCCTACAATGAGCAGTACTTC
J: TRBJ2-7
V: TRBV29-1
D: TRBD2
size: few

CDR3: CATSRDRLETQYF
DNA: TGTGCCACCAGCAGAGATCGGTTGGAGACCCAGTACTTC
J: TRBJ2-5
V: TRBV15
D: NA
size: NA

CDR3: CASSLTGVGEQFF
DNA: TGTGCCAGCAGCTTAACCGGTGTGGGCGAGCAGTTCTTC
J: TRBJ2-1
V: TRBV7-2
D: NA
size: few

CDR3: CASSGREWWWENKVASTDTQYF
DNA: TGTGCCAGCAGCGGGCGGGAGTGGTGGTGGGAGAACAAAGTGGCTAGCACAGATACGCAGTATTTT
J: TRBJ2-3
V: TRBV4-2
D: TRBD2
size: NA

CDR3: CASRGQPTSDGYTF
DNA: TGTGCCAGCAGGGGACAGCCCACGTCCGATGGCTACACCTTC
J: TRBJ1-2
V: TRBV6-1
D: TRBD1
size: few

CDR3: CASKGQGRNTEAFF
DNA: TGTGCCAGCAAAGGACAGGGAAGGAACACTGAAGCTTTCTTT
J: TRBJ1-1
V: TRBV6-6
D: TRBD1
size: NA

CDR3: CASSFRVADNEQFF
DNA: TGCGCCAGCAGCTTCCGGGTAGCAGACAATGAGCAGTTCTTC
J: TRBJ2-1
V: TRBV5-1
D: NA
size: many

CDR3: CSAPQDHPYEQYF
DNA: TGCAGTGCTCCACAGGACCACCCCTACGAGCAGTACTTC
J: TRBJ2-7
V: TRBV20-1
D: NA
size: NA

CDR3: CSARSGGRLPYGQYF
DNA: TGCAGTGCTAGATCGGGGGGGAGACTCCCCTACGGGCAGTACTTC
J: TRBJ2-7
V: TRBV20-1
D: TRBD2
size: NA

CDR3: CASSLVLWAADTQYF
DNA: TGCGCCAGCAGTTTAGTCCTCTGGGCGGCAGATACGCAGTATTTT
J: TRBJ2-3
V: TRBV5-1
D: NA
size: NA

CDR3: CSDYRGGGYTF
DNA: TGCAGCGACTACAGGGGCGGTGGCTACACCTTC
J: TRBJ1-2
V: TRBV29-1
D: TRBD1
size: NA

CDR3: CASSQAGLAVTDTQYF
DNA: TGCGCCAGCAGCCAAGCCGGACTAGCGGTCACAGATACGCAGTATTTT
J: TRBJ2-3
V: TRBV4-1
D: TRBD2
size: few

CDR3: CSARPPRSSGVYNEQYF
DNA: TGCAGTGCTAGACCCCCTCGGTCTAGCGGGGTATACAATGAGCAGTACTTC
J: TRBJ2-4
V: TRBV20-1
D: TRBD2
size: NA

CDR3: CASSLGVTDYGYTF
DNA: TGCGCCAGCAGCTTGGGGGTGACTGACTATGGCTACACCTTC
J: TRBJ1-2
V: TRBV5-1
D: NA
size: few

CDR3: CASSEIRPGGEQFF
DNA: TGTGCCAGCAGTGAAATCCGGCCCGGGGGTGAGCAGTTCTTC
J: TRBJ2-1
V: TRBV2
D: NA
size: few

CDR3: CATKTDRVTYEQYF
DNA: TGTGCCACTAAGACCGACAGGGTCACCTACGAGCAGTACTTC
J: TRBJ2-7
V: TRBV7-2
D: TRBD1
size: many

CDR3: CASSLVRSGASYEQYF
DNA: TGTGCCAGCAGCTTAGTGAGGAGCGGGGCCTCCTACGAGCAGTACTTC
J: TRBJ2-7
V: TRBV7-2
D: TRBD2
size: NA

CDR3: CASSQDKGGGYTF
DNA: TGTGCCAGCAGCCAAGATAAAGGGGGTGGCTACACCTTC
J: TRBJ1-2
V: TRBV3-1
D: NA
size: few

CDR3: CSVDGRLAGVHYTQYF
DNA: TGCAGCGTCGACGGGCGACTAGCGGGGGTACACTATACGCAGTATTTT
J: TRBJ2-3
V: TRBV29-1
D: TRBD2
size: NA

CDR3: CASSPRTREAFF
DNA: TGTGCCAGCAGCCCCCGGACTAGAGAAGCTTTCTTT
J: TRBJ1-1
V: TRBV7-2
D: NA
size: NA

CDR3: CSARIGQALYGYTF
DNA: TGCAGTGCTAGAATCGGACAGGCCCTTTATGGCTACACCTTC
J: TRBJ1-2
V: TRBV20-1
D: TRBD1
size: few

CDR3: CSAPGQVTNSPLHF
DNA: TGCAGTGCTCCCGGACAGGTGACCAATTCACCCCTCCACTTT
J: TRBJ1-6
V: TRBV20-1
D: TRBD1
size: NA

CDR3: CASSGYSSYEQYF
DNA: TGTGCCAGCAGTGGCTACAGCTCCTACGAGCAGTACTTC
J: TRBJ2-7
V: TRBV2
D: NA
size: NA

CDR3: CSAPRGGHEQFF
DNA: TGCAGTGCCCCCCGGGGGGGCCATGAGCAGTTCTTC
J: TRBJ2-1
V: TRBV20-1
D: TRBD2
size: few

CDR3: CASSDRVAETQYF
DNA: TGCGCCAGCAGCGACAGGGTTGCGGAGACCCAGTACTTC
J: TRBJ2-5
V: TRBV5-1
D: TRBD1
size: NA

CDR3: CASSDTRLAKNIQYF
DNA: TGTGCCAGCAGTGATACGAGGTTAGCCAAAAACATTCAGTACTTC
J: TRBJ2-4
V: TRBV2
D: NA
size: few

CDR3: CASSTRDMATEAFF
DNA: TGTGCCAGCAGCACCCGGGACATGGCCACTGAAGCTTTCTTT
J: TRBJ1-1
V: TRBV7-9
D: NA
size: few

CDR3: CASRQTGSSEYF
DNA: TGTGCCAGCAGGCAGACAGGGTCCTCCGAGTACTTC
J: TRBJ2-5
V: TRBV2
D: TRBD1
size: few

CDR3: CSAPGQWNEKLFF
DNA: TGCAGTGCGCCGGGACAGTGGAATGAAAAACTGTTTTTT
J: TRBJ1-4
V: TRBV20-1
D: TRBD1
size: few

CDR3: CASSLVAYANTGELFF
DNA: TGCGCCAGCAGCTTGGTAGCTTACGCGAACACCGGGGAGCTGTTTTTT
J: TRBJ2-2
V: TRBV5-1
D: NA
size: NA

CDR3: CATSDFGAGGDRTQYF
DNA: TGTGCCACCAGTGATTTCGGGGCGGGGGGCGATCGTACGCAGTATTTT
J: TRBJ2-3
V: TRBV24-1
D: TRBD2
size: few

CDR3: CASSRQNTGELFF
DNA: TGTGCCAGCAGTCGACAGAACACCGGGGAGCTGTTTTTT
J: TRBJ2-2
V: TRBV2
D: NA
size: many

CDR3: CASSLFNRPRENSPLHF
DNA: TGTGCCAGCAGTTTATTTAACAGACCACGGGAGAATTCACCCCTCCACTTT
J: TRBJ1-6
V: TRBV12-3/TRBV12-4
D: NA
size: NA

CDR3: CASSPKRGIGTVSYEQYF
DNA: TGTGCCAGCAGTCCGAAACGGGGGATCGGGACCGTCTCCTACGAGCAGTACTTC
J: TRBJ2-7
V: TRBV4-2
D: NA
size: few

CDR3: CASSQGQTTSPLHF
DNA: TGTGCCAGCAGCCAAGGACAGACAACTTCACCCCTCCACTTT
J: TRBJ1-6
V: TRBV4-2
D: NA
size: NA

CDR3: CASSFSGQGPYNSPLHF
DNA: TGTGCCAGCAGTTTCTCGGGACAGGGTCCTTATAATTCACCCCTCCACTTT
J: TRBJ1-6
V: TRBV27
D: TRBD1
size: few

CDR3: CASSEARGRYGTQYF
DNA: TGTGCCAGCAGTGAAGCTCGCGGGCGTTACGGGACCCAGTACTTC
J: TRBJ2-5
V: TRBV6-1
D: NA
size: NA

CDR3: CSGYNQETQYF
DNA: TGCAGTGGGTACAACCAAGAGACCCAGTACTTC
J: TRBJ2-5
V: TRBV20-1
D: NA
size: few

CDR3: CASRGEDPNYGYTF
DNA: TGTGCCAGCAGGGGGGAGGACCCTAACTATGGCTACACCTTC
J: TRBJ1-2
V: TRBV2
D: NA
size: NA

CDR3: CASSFGTSAWETQYF
DNA: TGTGCCAGCAGCTTCGGGACTAGCGCCTGGGAGACCCAGTACTTC
J: TRBJ2-5
V: TRBV11-2
D: TRBD2
size: NA

CDR3: CASSLRTASGRASDTQYF
DNA: TGTGCCAGCAGCCTCCGGACAGCTAGCGGGAGGGCCTCAGATACGCAGTATTTT
J: TRBJ2-3
V: TRBV27
D: TRBD2
size: few

CDR3: CSVEVGYYGYTF
DNA: TGCAGCGTTGAAGTGGGGTACTATGGCTACACCTTC
J: TRBJ1-2
V: TRBV29-1
D: NA
size: few

CDR3: CASSGYNEQFF
DNA: TGTGCCAGCAGCGGCTACAATGAGCAGTTCTTC
J: TRBJ2-1
V: TRBV2
D: NA
size: many

CDR3: CNAREPRGNEQFF
DNA: TGCAATGCTAGAGAGCCCAGGGGCAATGAGCAGTTCTTC
J: TRBJ2-1
V: TRBV20-1
D: NA
size: NA

CDR3: CASRTPGAPNSNQPQHF
DNA: TGTGCCAGCAGGACTCCGGGGGCTCCTAATAGCAATCAGCCCCAGCATTTT
J: TRBJ1-5
V: TRBV2
D: NA
size: NA

CDR3: CSGRESYEQYF
DNA: TGCAGTGGCCGGGAGTCCTACGAGCAGTACTTC
J: TRBJ2-7
V: TRBV20-1
D: NA
size: NA